This T cell receptor beta chain was recorded in a study of vaccination effects on CD4 cells after COVID-19 (dated by TCRdb to 2021 to 2024). About the study as a whole: Post-vaccine samples across the study were collected a median of 72 days after the second dose, with a range of 14 to 241. SARS-CoV-2 spike-specific CD4+ TCR repertoires were compared before and after mRNA vaccination in COVID-19 convalescent patients and in infection-naive vaccine recipients. Cultures from other donors in the study were sequenced using the Oncomine TCR Beta short-read assay on an Illumina iSeq 100. Altogether, 10 COVID-19 convalescent patients and a handful of SARS-CoV-2-naive healthy vaccine recipients made up the full study. Study-wide findings and limitations: In healthy vaccine recipients, vaccine-induced clones were almost all SARS-CoV-2 mono-reactive, with only 1 of 255 cross-reactive with common cold coronaviruses. The study was limited by a small number of convalescent patients and lacked early post-infection timepoints. Clones induced by infection and clones induced by vaccination both contracted markedly at late timepoints after vaccination, which fits with T cell responses waning over time.

Regarding this clone: The clone's antigen remains unknown. Base quality data are lacking; no much larger clone is found one base away.

The method was the immunoSEQ multiplex PCR assay. TCR beta CDR3 sequencing was performed on DNA from the cultured, isolated CD4+ T cells. Per the source publication's procedure: Non-productive TCR sequences were removed and reads were trimmed to the CDR3 region, keeping CDR3s of at least 7 amino acids. Antigen-specific clonotypes were identified with the MANAFEST web app by comparing expansion in peptide wells against reference cultures. For clones to be considered positive, expansion at FDR<0.05 versus reference and all other wells, an odds ratio above 5, and a frequency above 0.1% in two replicate wells were required. A clonotype was called cross-reactive if it was significantly expanded both in SARS-CoV-2 spike wells and in at least one common cold coronavirus spike condition. Levenshtein distance calculated with the stringdist R package was used to assess CDR3 similarity, and unrooted trees were constructed with ape in R 3.6.1. Held by TCRdb, this immuneACCESS table contains in-frame sequences only and omits some clones. Under half of the omission traces to an unresolved V gene where checked; the cause of the rest is unknown. That table is the source of V, J and clone size, and D and trimming were worked out from the DNA. In this sample the table shows 84,000 or so clones, about three quarters of which occur a single time. Of the sample, roughly 1.1% falls within the top ten clones.

The ViraFEST assay stimulated PBMC with viral peptide pools and then used TCR sequencing to identify antigen-specific CD4+ T cell clonotypes by expansion. After about 9 days of culture, CD4+ T cells were isolated with the EasySep CD4+ T cell isolation kit. Each participant received two doses of an mRNA SARS-CoV-2 vaccine, either BNT162b2 or mRNA-1273. Negative nucleocapsid antibody results before and after vaccination confirmed that the healthy vaccine recipients had no prior SARS-CoV-2 infection. About 2 million PBMC per well were cultured in IMDM with roughly 5% human AB serum, about 9.4 IU/ml IL-2 and gentamicin, plus 10 ug/ml peptides. On days 3 and 7, half of the culture medium was replaced with fresh IL-2-containing medium. Each peptide stimulation condition was cultured in triplicate wells unless otherwise noted. Using Ficoll-Paque Plus gradient centrifugation, PBMC were separated from whole blood and then either used fresh or cryopreserved at -140C. The overlapping peptide pools covered the spike proteins of SARS-CoV-2 and of the common cold coronaviruses HCoV-NL63, HCoV-OC43 and HCoV-229E. The QIAamp micro DNA kit was used to extract genomic DNA from the cultured CD4+ T cells.

Trimming at the junction amounts to 2 bases on V and 2 bases on J, and the germline ends lie 7 bases apart. Spanning cysteine to phenylalanine, the CDR3 consists of 15 amino acids. The retained sequence is limited to the CDR3, 45 bases, with the frame set at the first base. The germline V gene yields SNHLY for CDR1 and FYNNEI for CDR2. Sequenced material: CD4+ T cells from PBMCs cultured with HCoV-OC43 spike peptides, taken after COVID-19 vaccination. Interpreted using the paper, the cell subset or site label stands for: HCoV-OC43 spike overlapping peptide pool stimulation. The rearrangement combines TRBV2 with TRBJ2-6; the D gene remains uncertain. The sequence was obtained from a human donor who received a COVID-19 vaccine. The CDR3 loop reads CASSERLPGANVLTF. DNA sequence: TGTGCCAGCAGTGAACGTCTCCCTGGGGCCAACGTCCTGACTTTC.